A selection of T cell receptor beta chains follows, all from one sample in a study of human T cells and chemical hapten exposure. TCRdb itself ran the RACE reads through MiXCR, one entry per CDR3 protein. The sample lists around 380,000 distinct CDR3 sequences; about 4.4% were seen once. Sample: whole blood, taken in connection with sensitization to the hapten diphenylcyclopropenone (DPC). These receptors originate from a woman in her fifties or sixties with alopecia areata. Some clones in this sample may be carry-over from other donors' samples. Each CDR3 is given without its conserved first and last residue.

TRBV4-1,TRBJ2-7,ASSQGPLEEQY
TRBV7-2,TRBJ2-3,ASSFRAGPSSSTDTQY
TRBV15,TRBJ2-1,ATSRDLDRGAEQF
TRBV20-1,TRBJ2-7,SAPPGGVGEQY
TRBV5-1,TRBJ2-3,ASSWAGDYTDTQY
TRBV29-1,TRBJ2-1,SVEGGRGADEQF
TRBV7-9,TRBJ2-1,ASSLGGSVSYNEQF
TRBV11-1,TRBJ1-1,ASSRELGSDTEAF
TRBV12-3/TRBV12-4,TRBJ2-1,ASSLARTSGSEDEQF
TRBV7-8,TRBJ1-2,ASSLGPWDRRNYGYT
TRBV5-5,TRBJ2-5,ASQGPGYQETQY
TRBV5-1,TRBJ2-7,ASRKGPDEQY
TRBV30,TRBJ1-3,AWSNTISGNTIY
TRBV29-1,TRBJ2-1,SVGTGRGDEQF
TRBV20-1,TRBJ2-3,SARAVTSTDTQY
TRBV29-1,TRBJ1-1,SAEGIARATEAF
TRBV9,TRBJ1-6,ASSTDRGYNSPLH
TRBV2,TRBJ1-3,ASSEATGRSGNTIY
TRBV4-1,TRBJ2-5,ASSRALAGGETQY
TRBV15,TRBJ2-2,ATHKGNTGELF
TRBV5-4,TRBJ1-1,ASSLVQATEAF
TRBV7-2,TRBJ2-7,ASSLDRSREQY